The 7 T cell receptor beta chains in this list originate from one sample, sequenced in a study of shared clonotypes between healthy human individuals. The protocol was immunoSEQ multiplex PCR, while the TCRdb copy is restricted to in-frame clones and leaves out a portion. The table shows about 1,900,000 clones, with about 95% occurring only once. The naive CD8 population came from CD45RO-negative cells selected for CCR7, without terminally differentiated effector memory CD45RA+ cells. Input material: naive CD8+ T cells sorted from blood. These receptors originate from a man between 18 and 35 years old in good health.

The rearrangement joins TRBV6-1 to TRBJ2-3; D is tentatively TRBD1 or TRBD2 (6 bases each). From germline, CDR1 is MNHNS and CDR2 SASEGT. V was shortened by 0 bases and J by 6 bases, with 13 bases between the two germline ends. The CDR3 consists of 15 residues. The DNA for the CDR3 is TGTGCCAGCAGTGAAGCGAAGGGGGGTGCGGATACGCAGTATTTT. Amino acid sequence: CASSEAKGGADTQYF.

As DNA, the CDR3 is TGTGCCAGCAAGACTCGACAGGGGGCGCCGCCCCTCCAAGAGACCCAGTACTTC. Translated, it gives CASKTRQGAPPLQETQYF. V and J are TRBV6-4 and TRBJ2-5, with 10 bases identical to TRBD1. V lost 7 bases and J lost 1; bases outside the gene matches: 15. CDR1 and CDR2 from the germline V gene are MRHNA and SNTAGT. The CDR3 is 18 amino acids.

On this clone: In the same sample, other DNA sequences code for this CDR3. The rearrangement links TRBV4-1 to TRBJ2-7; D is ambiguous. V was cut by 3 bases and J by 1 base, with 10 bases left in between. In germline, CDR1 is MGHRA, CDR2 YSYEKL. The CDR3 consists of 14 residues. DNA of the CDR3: TGCGCCAGCAGCCACAGGCAGGTATCCTACGAGCAGTACTTC. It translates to CASSHRQVSYEQYF.

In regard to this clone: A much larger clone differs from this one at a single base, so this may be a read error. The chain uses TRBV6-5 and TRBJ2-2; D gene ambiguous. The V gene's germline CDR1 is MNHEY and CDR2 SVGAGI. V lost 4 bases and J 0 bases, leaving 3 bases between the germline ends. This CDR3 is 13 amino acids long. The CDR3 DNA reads TGTGCCAGCAGTTTCTCGAACACCGGGGAGCTGTTTTTT. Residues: CASSFSNTGELFF.

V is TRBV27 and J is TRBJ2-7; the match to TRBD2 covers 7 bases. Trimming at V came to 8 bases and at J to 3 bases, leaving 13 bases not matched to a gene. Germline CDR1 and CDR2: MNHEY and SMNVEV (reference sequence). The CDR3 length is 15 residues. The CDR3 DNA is TGTGCCAGCTCCCCTGGCGGGCTAGCGGACTACGAGCAGTACTTC. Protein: CASSPGGLADYEQYF.

The CDR3 DNA is TGTGCCAGCAGCCCGGGGTTCAGTGGCTATGAGCAGTTCTTC. This gives the protein CASSPGFSGYEQFF. This chain connects TRBV7-9 to TRBJ2-1, with D possibly being TRBD2 (5 bases). This CDR3 region has 14 residues. V lost 5 bases and J 8 bases, leaving 16 bases between the germline ends. CDR1 and CDR2 from the germline V gene are SEHNR and FQNEAQ (reference sequence).

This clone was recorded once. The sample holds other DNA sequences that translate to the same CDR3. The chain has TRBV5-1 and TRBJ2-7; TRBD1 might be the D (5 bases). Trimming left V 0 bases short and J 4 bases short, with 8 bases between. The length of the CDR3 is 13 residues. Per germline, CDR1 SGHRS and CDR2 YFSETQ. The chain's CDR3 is CASSLGQLYEQYF. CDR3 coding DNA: TGCGCCAGCAGCTTGGGACAGTTATACGAGCAGTACTTC.